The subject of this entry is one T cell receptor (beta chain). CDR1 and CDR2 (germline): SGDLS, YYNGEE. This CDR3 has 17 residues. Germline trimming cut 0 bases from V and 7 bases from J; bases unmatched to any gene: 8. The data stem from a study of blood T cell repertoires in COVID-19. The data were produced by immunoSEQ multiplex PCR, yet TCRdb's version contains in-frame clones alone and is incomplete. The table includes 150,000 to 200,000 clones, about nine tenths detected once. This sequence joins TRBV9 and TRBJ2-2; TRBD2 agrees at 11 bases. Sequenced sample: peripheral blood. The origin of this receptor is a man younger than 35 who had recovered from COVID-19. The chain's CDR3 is CASSVVASGRMGGELFF. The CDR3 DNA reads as TGTGCCAGCAGCGTAGTGGCTAGCGGGAGGATGGGCGGGGAGCTGTTTTTT.